Listed below are T cell receptor beta chains from one sample, sequenced in a study of blood T cell repertoires in COVID-19. The method was immunoSEQ multiplex PCR; TCRdb's version includes in-frame clones alone and lacks a portion of them. The sample records more than 95,000 clones, 86% being singletons. Sequencing was done on a sample of peripheral blood. The source is a man aged 65 to 85 who had recovered from COVID-19. Each CDR3 is given with its conserved first and last residue. A D gene is named only where the DNA matches it firmly. Rows give clone size only sometimes, using once, few, many, or a class for an expanded clone.

cdr3_aa cdr3_nt j_call v_call d_call clone_size
CASSTGTRGQFF TGTGCCAGCAGCACCGGGACTCGGGGGCAGTTCTTC TRBJ2-1 TRBV5-4 NA NA
CASSLMDTLYNEQFF TGTGCCAGCAGCTTAATGGACACTTTGTACAATGAGCAGTTCTTC TRBJ2-1 TRBV5-5 NA NA
CASSPVAGGLGETQYF TGTGCCAGCAGTCCCGTAGCGGGGGGGCTAGGGGAGACCCAGTACTTC TRBJ2-5 TRBV6-2/TRBV6-3 TRBD2 NA
CSVEGRGGPKPGGYTF TGCAGCGTTGAAGGCAGGGGTGGTCCAAAACCTGGGGGCTACACCTTC TRBJ1-2 TRBV29-1 NA NA
CASSQGGQGTYEQYF TGCGCCAGCAGCCAAGGTGGACAGGGAACCTACGAGCAGTACTTC TRBJ2-7 TRBV4-1 TRBD1 NA
CSGGTGVLGEQYF TGCAGCGGTGGGACAGGGGTTCTCGGGGAGCAGTACTTC TRBJ2-7 TRBV29-1 TRBD1 NA
CASSYRNRVAGELFF TGTGCCAGCAGTTACCGAAACAGGGTTGCTGGGGAGCTGTTTTTT TRBJ2-2 TRBV6-5 NA few
CASSAAVDRDTGELFF TGTGCCAGCAGCGCCGCCGTGGACAGGGACACCGGGGAGCTGTTTTTT TRBJ2-2 TRBV11-2 TRBD1 NA
CASSERLAGIYEQYF TGTGCCAGCAGTGAACGCCTAGCGGGAATCTACGAGCAGTACTTC TRBJ2-7 TRBV2 TRBD2 NA
CASSPGTGDTNYGYTF TGTGCCAGCTCACCAGGTACAGGGGATACTAACTATGGCTACACCTTC TRBJ1-2 TRBV18 TRBD1 NA
CASSLQASGSSYEQYF TGTGCCAGCAGCCTCCAGGCTAGCGGGAGTTCCTACGAGCAGTACTTC TRBJ2-7 TRBV2 TRBD2 NA
CASSALAGGGIWTDTQYF TGTGCCAGCAGCGCTTTAGCGGGAGGCGGGATTTGGACAGATACGCAGTATTTT TRBJ2-3 TRBV11-2 TRBD2 NA
CSVLTSGRTDTQYF TGCAGCGTTCTGACTAGCGGGAGGACAGATACGCAGTATTTT TRBJ2-3 TRBV29-1 TRBD2 NA
CASSREGDYGYTF TGCGCCAGCAGCAGGGAGGGGGACTATGGCTACACCTTC TRBJ1-2 TRBV5-1 NA NA
CASSLVSSGANVLTF TGCGCCAGCAGCTTAGTCAGCTCTGGGGCCAACGTCCTGACTTTC TRBJ2-6 TRBV5-1 NA few
CASSATQRVSTDTQYF TGTGCCAGCAGCGCAACACAGAGAGTTAGCACAGATACGCAGTATTTT TRBJ2-3 TRBV7-8 NA NA
CASSELSGANVLTF TGTGCCAGCAGCGAACTCTCTGGGGCCAACGTCCTGACTTTC TRBJ2-6 TRBV7-3 NA once
CASSMSTGAKNIQYF TGTGCCAGCAGCATGTCGACAGGGGCCAAAAACATTCAGTACTTC TRBJ2-4 TRBV5-4 TRBD1 NA
CASSRLTGTGGEKLFF TGTGCCAGTAGCCGATTAACCGGGACAGGGGGCGAAAAACTGTTTTTT TRBJ1-4 TRBV19 TRBD1 NA
CASSLGRGRYEKLFF TGCGCCAGCAGCTTGGGGCGGGGGAGATACGAAAAACTGTTTTTT TRBJ1-4 TRBV5-1 NA NA
CASSHRVNTEAFF TGTGCCAGCAGCCACAGGGTGAACACTGAAGCTTTCTTT TRBJ1-1 TRBV3-1/TRBV3-2 NA NA
CASAGTSGSTDTQYF TGTGCTAGTGCCGGGACTAGCGGGAGCACAGATACGCAGTATTTT TRBJ2-3 TRBV12-5 TRBD2 once
CASSLRGAGTEAFF TGCGCCAGCAGCTTGAGGGGAGCGGGCACTGAAGCTTTCTTT TRBJ1-1 TRBV5-1 NA NA
CASSRGGTRFGSPLHF TGTGCCAGTAGTCGCGGCGGGACTCGCTTCGGGTCACCCCTCCACTTT TRBJ1-6 TRBV19 NA NA
CARSLYGTSIAGELFF TGTGCCAGAAGCTTATATGGGACTAGCATCGCCGGGGAGCTGTTTTTT TRBJ2-2 TRBV5-3 TRBD2 NA
CARSLAGEYNEQFF TGTGCCAGAAGCTTAGCGGGGGAGTACAATGAGCAGTTCTTC TRBJ2-1 TRBV7-5 NA NA
CASSIQRYSGYGYTF TGTGCCAGTAGTATTCAGAGGTATAGCGGCTATGGCTACACCTTC TRBJ1-2 TRBV19 NA NA
CASTLSPTAAQPQHF TGTGCCAGTACCCTATCCCCGACAGCAGCTCAGCCCCAGCATTTT TRBJ1-5 TRBV19 NA NA
CASSLLGALGTGELFF TGCGCCAGCAGCTTGCTGGGGGCGCTGGGCACCGGGGAGCTGTTTTTT TRBJ2-2 TRBV5-1 NA once
CASSSRTGNTDTQYF TGTGCCAGTAGTAGCCGGACAGGGAACACAGATACGCAGTATTTT TRBJ2-3 TRBV19 TRBD1 NA
CASSSEGQRYTGELFF TGTGCCAGCAGTTCCGAGGGACAGCGATACACCGGGGAGCTGTTTTTT TRBJ2-2 TRBV2 TRBD1 once
CASRSAGGGDEQFF TGTGCCAGCAGATCGGCGGGGGGGGGCGATGAGCAGTTCTTC TRBJ2-1 TRBV28 TRBD2 many
CASSFRDTQPQHF TGTGCCAGCAGCTTTAGGGACACTCAGCCCCAGCATTTT TRBJ1-5 TRBV7-9 NA NA
CASSLGEVGNSPLHF TGCGCCAGCAGCTTGGGAGAGGTAGGCAATTCACCCCTCCACTTT TRBJ1-6 TRBV5-1 NA NA
CASSPQTNSPLHF TGTGCCAGCAGCCCACAGACTAATTCACCCCTCCACTTT TRBJ1-6 TRBV7-9 NA NA
CAWSVPDRVNSPLHF TGTGCCTGGAGTGTACCCGACAGGGTGAATTCACCCCTCCACTTT TRBJ1-6 TRBV30 TRBD1 NA
CASSRDRRYNEQFF TGTGCCAGCAGCCGGGACAGACGCTACAATGAGCAGTTCTTC TRBJ2-1 TRBV7-3 TRBD1 NA
CASTSIPGSEQYF TGCGCCAGCACCTCAATCCCGGGTTCAGAGCAGTACTTC TRBJ2-7 TRBV10-2 NA NA
CASSPDRGYNEQFF TGTGCCAGCAGTCCAGACAGGGGTTACAATGAGCAGTTCTTC TRBJ2-1 TRBV2 TRBD1 NA
CAISGRDRGYEQYF TGTGCCATCAGTGGCCGGGACAGGGGCTACGAGCAGTACTTC TRBJ2-7 TRBV10-3 TRBD1 NA
CASSAGTGGSYGYTF TGCGCCAGCAGCGCCGGGACAGGGGGCTCCTATGGCTACACCTTC TRBJ1-2 TRBV5-1 TRBD1 NA
CASSLRAGSTDTQYF TGCGCCAGCAGCTTGCGGGCGGGGAGCACAGATACGCAGTATTTT TRBJ2-3 TRBV5-1 NA NA
CASSEPRGTGFSNQPQHF TGCGCCAGCAGTGAGCCTCGCGGGACAGGTTTTAGCAATCAGCCCCAGCATTTT TRBJ1-5 TRBV10-1 TRBD1 few
CASSTPLGGRNGYTF TGTGCCAGCAGTACCCCGCTGGGAGGGAGAAATGGCTACACCTTC TRBJ1-2 TRBV2 NA few
CASSLDSNSGANVLTF TGTGCCAGCAGCTTAGACAGTAACTCTGGGGCCAACGTCCTGACTTTC TRBJ2-6 TRBV7-3 NA NA
CASSEGRGPYEQYF TGTGCCAGCAGTGAAGGCAGGGGGCCGTACGAGCAGTACTTC TRBJ2-7 TRBV6-1 TRBD1 once
CASSVAVQETQYF TGTGCCAGCAGCGTAGCAGTCCAAGAGACCCAGTACTTC TRBJ2-5 TRBV9 NA NA
CASSLLSTDTQYF TGCGCCAGCAGCTTGCTCAGCACAGATACGCAGTATTTT TRBJ2-3 TRBV5-1 NA NA
CASSKELGDEQYF TGTGCCAGCAGCAAAGAGCTCGGGGACGAGCAGTACTTC TRBJ2-7 TRBV21-1 NA NA
CASSLGGFTGELFF TGTGCCAGCAGCTTGGGAGGGTTCACCGGGGAGCTGTTTTTT TRBJ2-2 TRBV7-6 TRBD2 NA
CASSPRRFSGGYEQYF TGTGCCAGCAGTCCGCGCCGGTTTAGCGGGGGCTACGAGCAGTACTTC TRBJ2-7 TRBV27 TRBD2 NA
CASSLAGYDSPLHF TGTGCCAGCAGCTTGGCGGGGTACGATTCACCCCTCCACTTT TRBJ1-6 TRBV5-5 NA NA
CASNRPGQGTGANVLTF TGTGCCAGCAATCGACCGGGACAGGGGACTGGGGCCAACGTCCTGACTTTC TRBJ2-6 TRBV28 TRBD1 NA
CASSLRLGETQYF TGTGCCAGCAGCTTACGCCTCGGGGAGACCCAGTACTTC TRBJ2-5 TRBV7-2 NA NA
CASSLDVGSSGDNEQFF TGTGCCAGCAGCTTGGATGTGGGGTCTAGCGGGGACAATGAGCAGTTCTTC TRBJ2-1 TRBV5-4 TRBD2 NA